The rows below give T cell receptor beta chains drawn from one sample of a study of blood T cell repertoires in COVID-19. The protocol was immunoSEQ multiplex PCR, while the TCRdb copy is restricted to in-frame clones and leaves out a portion. The table records over 300,000 clones, 80% to 90% of them present only once. Material: PBMCs or T cells enriched from blood (not recorded which). These receptor sequences come from a woman under 30 who had recovered from COVID-19. The CDR3 runs from the conserved cysteine through the conserved F or W. The order of the fields is CDR3 length, J gene, V gene, clone size, D gene, CDR3 DNA, CDR3 protein. A D gene is named only where the DNA matches it firmly. Expanded clones get a size class; other rows say once, few or many, or leave the size out.

CDR3 length: 16; J gene: TRBJ1-2; V gene: TRBV9; clone size: once; D gene: TRBD1; CDR3 DNA: TGTGCCAGCAGCGCCCAACTGACAGGGCAGTTCTATGGCTACACCTTC; CDR3 protein: CASSAQLTGQFYGYTF
CDR3 length: 15; J gene: TRBJ1-6; V gene: TRBV18; clone size: -; D gene: -; CDR3 DNA: TGTGCCAGCTCACCGGACAGCTACTATAATTCACCCCTCCACTTT; CDR3 protein: CASSPDSYYNSPLHF
CDR3 length: 16; J gene: TRBJ1-6; V gene: TRBV27; clone size: -; D gene: TRBD1; CDR3 DNA: TGTGCCAGCAGTTTATCCCCGACAGGGGTGGATTCACCCCTCCACTTT; CDR3 protein: CASSLSPTGVDSPLHF
CDR3 length: 15; J gene: TRBJ1-2; V gene: TRBV19; clone size: -; D gene: -; CDR3 DNA: TGTGCCAGTAGTATCCCCCCAAGGGGGAACTATGGCTACACCTTC; CDR3 protein: CASSIPPRGNYGYTF
CDR3 length: 13; J gene: TRBJ1-2; V gene: TRBV18; clone size: few; D gene: TRBD1; CDR3 DNA: TGTGCCAGCTCACCACGGCAGGGGGATGGCTACACCTTC; CDR3 protein: CASSPRQGDGYTF
CDR3 length: 13; J gene: TRBJ1-2; V gene: TRBV2; clone size: -; D gene: TRBD1; CDR3 DNA: TGTGCCAGCAGCGGACAGGGCCCATATGGCTACACCTTC; CDR3 protein: CASSGQGPYGYTF
CDR3 length: 15; J gene: TRBJ2-5; V gene: TRBV7-9; clone size: -; D gene: -; CDR3 DNA: TGTGCCAGCAGCCGATCGCGGACTCCCCAAGAGACCCAGTACTTC; CDR3 protein: CASSRSRTPQETQYF
CDR3 length: 15; J gene: TRBJ2-1; V gene: TRBV6-5; clone size: -; D gene: TRBD2; CDR3 DNA: TGTGCCAGCAGTTTATCTAGCGGGAGATACAATGAGCAGTTCTTC; CDR3 protein: CASSLSSGRYNEQFF
CDR3 length: 14; J gene: TRBJ1-2; V gene: TRBV4-2; clone size: -; D gene: -; CDR3 DNA: TGTGCCAGCAGCCAAGAAACTTCGGGGAGTGGCTACACCTTC; CDR3 protein: CASSQETSGSGYTF
CDR3 length: 15; J gene: TRBJ1-6; V gene: TRBV20-1; clone size: once; D gene: -; CDR3 DNA: TGCAGTGTTAGTTACCCCGACAGGAGAGATTCACCCCTCCACTTT; CDR3 protein: CSVSYPDRRDSPLHF
CDR3 length: 13; J gene: TRBJ1-2; V gene: TRBV10-2; clone size: -; D gene: TRBD1; CDR3 DNA: TGCGCCAGCAGCGGGACAGGGTCGGCTGGCTACACCTTC; CDR3 protein: CASSGTGSAGYTF
CDR3 length: 14; J gene: TRBJ1-2; V gene: TRBV28; clone size: few; D gene: TRBD1; CDR3 DNA: TGTGCCAGCAGCCCCACCGGGACAGTGTATGGCTACACCTTC; CDR3 protein: CASSPTGTVYGYTF
CDR3 length: 15; J gene: TRBJ1-3; V gene: TRBV5-6; clone size: once; D gene: TRBD1; CDR3 DNA: TGTGCCAGCAGTCGGACAGGGACACCGGGAAACACCATATATTTT; CDR3 protein: CASSRTGTPGNTIYF
CDR3 length: 16; J gene: TRBJ2-3; V gene: TRBV5-1; clone size: -; D gene: TRBD2; CDR3 DNA: TGCGCCAGCAGCTTGAAACTAGCGGGGGGCACAGATACGCAGTATTTT; CDR3 protein: CASSLKLAGGTDTQYF
CDR3 length: 11; J gene: TRBJ2-7; V gene: TRBV12-3/TRBV12-4; clone size: -; D gene: -; CDR3 DNA: TGTGCCAGCAGTTTGGGGACAGAGCAGTACTTC; CDR3 protein: CASSLGTEQYF
CDR3 length: 16; J gene: TRBJ2-3; V gene: TRBV5-5; clone size: -; D gene: TRBD1; CDR3 DNA: TGTGCCAGCAGCGATCCGGGACAGGGTGTAGCAGATACGCAGTATTTT; CDR3 protein: CASSDPGQGVADTQYF
CDR3 length: 15; J gene: TRBJ2-2; V gene: TRBV7-9; clone size: once; D gene: -; CDR3 DNA: TGTGCCAACCAAGACTCCAACAAACGCACCGGGGAGCTGTTTTTT; CDR3 protein: CANQDSNKRTGELFF
CDR3 length: 15; J gene: TRBJ1-2; V gene: TRBV25-1; clone size: -; D gene: -; CDR3 DNA: TGTGCCAGCAGTGATCCTCTGATCGAGGTGGAAGGCTACACCTTC; CDR3 protein: CASSDPLIEVEGYTF
CDR3 length: 15; J gene: TRBJ1-6; V gene: TRBV7-3; clone size: -; D gene: -; CDR3 DNA: TGTGCCAGCAGCTTAACCGGGGGAGGGAATTCACCCCTCCACTTT; CDR3 protein: CASSLTGGGNSPLHF
CDR3 length: 18; J gene: TRBJ2-6; V gene: TRBV4-1; clone size: -; D gene: -; CDR3 DNA: TGCGCCAGCAGCCGAGCCGAGACAGGCATCTCTGGGGCCAACGTCCTGACTTTC; CDR3 protein: CASSRAETGISGANVLTF
CDR3 length: 14; J gene: TRBJ1-2; V gene: TRBV9; clone size: -; D gene: TRBD1; CDR3 DNA: TGTGCCAGCAGCGTAGAAGGGACAGGCTTTGGCTACACCTTC; CDR3 protein: CASSVEGTGFGYTF
CDR3 length: 15; J gene: TRBJ2-1; V gene: TRBV19; clone size: -; D gene: TRBD2; CDR3 DNA: TGTGCCAGTAGTGCCGGGACTAGCCGCCTTAGTGAGCAGTTCTTC; CDR3 protein: CASSAGTSRLSEQFF
CDR3 length: 17; J gene: TRBJ2-2; V gene: TRBV18; clone size: -; D gene: TRBD2; CDR3 DNA: TGTGCCAGCTCACCACTACTAGCGGGAGCAAACACCGGGGAGCTGTTTTTT; CDR3 protein: CASSPLLAGANTGELFF
CDR3 length: 16; J gene: TRBJ1-1; V gene: TRBV5-4; clone size: -; D gene: -; CDR3 DNA: TGTGCCAGCAGCTTGTATTTGGGGGCCTTGAACACTGAAGCTTTCTTT; CDR3 protein: CASSLYLGALNTEAFF
CDR3 length: 14; J gene: TRBJ2-2; V gene: TRBV6-4; clone size: -; D gene: -; CDR3 DNA: TGTGCCAGCAGCCAACAGGGCGGCACCGGGGAGCTGTTTTTT; CDR3 protein: CASSQQGGTGELFF
CDR3 length: 11; J gene: TRBJ1-1; V gene: TRBV20-1; clone size: -; D gene: TRBD1; CDR3 DNA: TGCAGTGCACAGGGGCACACTGAAGCTTTCTTT; CDR3 protein: CSAQGHTEAFF
CDR3 length: 13; J gene: TRBJ1-2; V gene: TRBV28; clone size: -; D gene: TRBD1; CDR3 DNA: TGTGCCAGCAGATTGACAGGGATCGAGGGCTACACCTTC; CDR3 protein: CASRLTGIEGYTF
CDR3 length: 17; J gene: TRBJ1-4; V gene: TRBV28; clone size: few; D gene: TRBD1; CDR3 DNA: TGTGCCAGCCCCCCATCGACAGGGGTTACAACTAATGAAAAACTGTTTTTT; CDR3 protein: CASPPSTGVTTNEKLFF
CDR3 length: 15; J gene: TRBJ1-5; V gene: TRBV19; clone size: -; D gene: TRBD1; CDR3 DNA: TGTGCCAGTAGTCTTGGACAGGGGGCGAATCAGCCCCAGCATTTT; CDR3 protein: CASSLGQGANQPQHF
CDR3 length: 14; J gene: TRBJ1-2; V gene: TRBV5-4; clone size: -; D gene: -; CDR3 DNA: TGTGCCAGCAGCTTGATGACGGAGTACTATGGCTACACCTTC; CDR3 protein: CASSLMTEYYGYTF
CDR3 length: 19; J gene: TRBJ1-2; V gene: TRBV7-8; clone size: -; D gene: -; CDR3 DNA: TGTGCCAGCAGCCTAGCTTCCGGGGGGGGACGTTCTCTTAACTATGGCTACACCTTC; CDR3 protein: CASSLASGGGRSLNYGYTF
CDR3 length: 14; J gene: TRBJ2-5; V gene: TRBV9; clone size: -; D gene: -; CDR3 DNA: TGTGCCAGCAGCGGACAGACTCCCCAAGAGACCCAGTACTTC; CDR3 protein: CASSGQTPQETQYF
CDR3 length: 13; J gene: TRBJ1-6; V gene: TRBV9; clone size: -; D gene: -; CDR3 DNA: TGTGCCAGCAGCTCAGAAGATAATTCACCCCTCCACTTT; CDR3 protein: CASSSEDNSPLHF
CDR3 length: 16; J gene: TRBJ1-6; V gene: TRBV6-4; clone size: -; D gene: TRBD1; CDR3 DNA: TGTGCCAGCAGTCGGGACAGCGACGGGCAAAATTCACCCCTCCACTTT; CDR3 protein: CASSRDSDGQNSPLHF
CDR3 length: 15; J gene: TRBJ2-1; V gene: TRBV9; clone size: -; D gene: TRBD2; CDR3 DNA: TGTGCCAGCAGCAAGAGCGGGAGCTCCTACAATGAGCAGTTCTTC; CDR3 protein: CASSKSGSSYNEQFF
CDR3 length: 15; J gene: TRBJ2-7; V gene: TRBV9; clone size: once; D gene: TRBD2; CDR3 DNA: TGTGCCAGCAGCCGGGGGGGACTCCAAGCCTACGAGCAGTACTTC; CDR3 protein: CASSRGGLQAYEQYF
CDR3 length: 15; J gene: TRBJ1-2; V gene: TRBV7-2; clone size: -; D gene: -; CDR3 DNA: TGTGCCAGCAGCTTAGCGCTTGGGCAGAGCTATGGCTACACCTTC; CDR3 protein: CASSLALGQSYGYTF
CDR3 length: 15; J gene: TRBJ2-7; V gene: TRBV5-1; clone size: -; D gene: -; CDR3 DNA: TGCGCCAGCAGTGAAAACCTTGGCCTAGCTTACGAGCAGTACTTC; CDR3 protein: CASSENLGLAYEQYF
CDR3 length: 13; J gene: TRBJ1-6; V gene: TRBV6-1; clone size: once; D gene: -; CDR3 DNA: TGTGCCAGCAGTGATACGCGCGATTCACCCCTCCACTTT; CDR3 protein: CASSDTRDSPLHF
CDR3 length: 14; J gene: TRBJ1-1; V gene: TRBV7-9; clone size: -; D gene: TRBD1; CDR3 DNA: TGTGCCAGCAGCTCCGGGACAGGGTCTACTGAAGCTTTCTTT; CDR3 protein: CASSSGTGSTEAFF
CDR3 length: 16; J gene: TRBJ2-7; V gene: TRBV18; clone size: -; D gene: TRBD1; CDR3 DNA: TGTGCCAGCTCACCAAGCGGACAGGGTGGATCCTACGAGCAGTACTTC; CDR3 protein: CASSPSGQGGSYEQYF
CDR3 length: 15; J gene: TRBJ1-4; V gene: TRBV4-1; clone size: -; D gene: -; CDR3 DNA: TGCGCCAGCAGCCAGGTAGGGGGACGGCTTGGGAAACTGTTTTTT; CDR3 protein: CASSQVGGRLGKLFF
CDR3 length: 14; J gene: TRBJ1-2; V gene: TRBV28; clone size: -; D gene: TRBD1; CDR3 DNA: TGTGCCAGCAGTCCAGGGGGCGCTAACTATGGCTACACCTTC; CDR3 protein: CASSPGGANYGYTF
CDR3 length: 17; J gene: TRBJ2-7; V gene: TRBV18; clone size: -; D gene: -; CDR3 DNA: TGTGCCAGCTCACCAAATCGGCCGGGAATGAGCTCCTACGAGCAGTACTTC; CDR3 protein: CASSPNRPGMSSYEQYF
CDR3 length: 13; J gene: TRBJ1-1; V gene: TRBV5-6; clone size: -; D gene: -; CDR3 DNA: TGTGCCAGCAGCTGGGGAGGACCCACTGAAGCTTTCTTT; CDR3 protein: CASSWGGPTEAFF
CDR3 length: 13; J gene: TRBJ1-2; V gene: TRBV12-3/TRBV12-4; clone size: -; D gene: -; CDR3 DNA: TGTGCCAGCAGTACGGCTGGGGCGCGCGGCTACACCTTC; CDR3 protein: CASSTAGARGYTF
CDR3 length: 16; J gene: TRBJ2-3; V gene: TRBV3-1/TRBV3-2; clone size: few; D gene: TRBD2; CDR3 DNA: TGTGCCAGCAGCTCATTTAGCGGGAGCGGTGCAGATACGCAGTATTTT; CDR3 protein: CASSSFSGSGADTQYF
CDR3 length: 14; J gene: TRBJ2-7; V gene: TRBV7-9; clone size: -; D gene: -; CDR3 DNA: TGTGCCAGCAGCTTAGTATACAGTACCTACGAGCAGTACTTC; CDR3 protein: CASSLVYSTYEQYF
CDR3 length: 16; J gene: TRBJ2-2; V gene: TRBV21-1; clone size: -; D gene: -; CDR3 DNA: TGTGCCAGCAGCAAAGAGCGTCAGGGGAACACCGGGGAGCTGTTTTTT; CDR3 protein: CASSKERQGNTGELFF
CDR3 length: 12; J gene: TRBJ1-1; V gene: TRBV11-2; clone size: -; D gene: -; CDR3 DNA: TGTGCCAGCAGCTTATACGCCAGTGAAGCTTTCTTT; CDR3 protein: CASSLYASEAFF
CDR3 length: 15; J gene: TRBJ2-3; V gene: TRBV6-5; clone size: -; D gene: TRBD1; CDR3 DNA: TGTGCCAGCAGTTGGGGACAGGGGAGTACGGATACGCAGTATTTT; CDR3 protein: CASSWGQGSTDTQYF
CDR3 length: 17; J gene: TRBJ2-5; V gene: TRBV12-2; clone size: -; D gene: -; CDR3 DNA: TGTGCAAGTCGCTTAGAAGGACTAGCGGGGTCCCAAGAGACCCAGTACTTC; CDR3 protein: CASRLEGLAGSQETQYF
CDR3 length: 12; J gene: TRBJ2-7; V gene: TRBV2; clone size: -; D gene: -; CDR3 DNA: TGTGCCGCCACCCGGGATTCCTACGAGCAGTACTTC; CDR3 protein: CAATRDSYEQYF